These 23 T cell receptor beta chains originate from one sample sequenced in a study of cytomegalovirus exposure and HLA in healthy donors. Primers included in the PCR were 60 Vbeta and 13 Jbeta primers. The repertoire was sequenced with immunoSEQ multiplex PCR; TCRdb's copy has only in-frame clones and lacks some. The data show 160,000 or so clones, 70% to 80% seen once. Sequenced sample: PBMCs. The origin of the receptors is a woman aged 40-49 years in good health and CMV-seronegative.

The CDR3 nucleotides read TGTGCCAGTAGTATGGGACAAGTGAACACTGAAGCTTTCTTT. Its protein is CASSMGQVNTEAFF. The genes are TRBV19 and TRBJ1-1, with D maybe TRBD1 (6 bases). The CDR3 runs to 14 residues. From germline, CDR1 is LNHDA and CDR2 SQIVND (reference sequence). V was cut by 3 bases and J by 0 bases, with 8 bases left in between.

The CDR3 coding sequence is TGTGCCAGCAGACTAGCGGTTACCGGGGAGCTGTTTTTT. Its protein product is CASRLAVTGELFF. This rearrangement joins TRBV7-2 to TRBJ2-2, with 8 bases lining up with TRBD2. The CDR3 loop spans 13 amino acids. Germline-derived CDR1 and CDR2 are SGHTA and FQGNSA. V lost 6 bases to trimming and J lost 5 bases; unmatched junction nucleotides: 2.

The chain joins TRBV9 to TRBJ2-1; D is uncertain. Trimming stripped 3 bases from V and 3 bases from J, with 7 bases between. CDR3 length: 13 residues. Germline V gene data show CDR1 as SGDLS and CDR2 as YYNGEE. The CDR3 spells CASSDPGYNEQFF. In nucleotides, the CDR3 is TGTGCCAGCAGCGATCCCGGCTACAATGAGCAGTTCTTC.

The J gene is TRBJ2-2, the V gene TRBV27; 9 positions match TRBD1. Germline lookup yields CDR1 MNHEY and CDR2 SMNVEV (reference sequence). The CDR3 spans 14 residues. J gave up 6 bases and V 6 bases, and 5 bases lay outside the gene matches. CDR3 in DNA: TGTGCCAGCAGACCAACAGGGGGCCCCGGGGAGCTGTTTTTT. Its translation: CASRPTGGPGELFF.

This chain joins TRBV28 and TRBJ1-5, with D perhaps matching TRBD1 (6 bases). The CDR3 has 17 amino acids. Germline CDR1 is MDHEN and CDR2 is SYDVKM. The V and J ends lost 5 bases and 0 bases respectively, with 17 bases between them. CDR3 sequence: CASSNEQGLLSNQPQHF. CDR3 DNA: TGTGCCAGCAGTAACGAGCAGGGGCTACTTAGCAATCAGCCCCAGCATTTT.

V usage is TRBV6-1 and J usage is TRBJ2-4, with 9 bases that match TRBD2. The V gene's germline CDR1 is MNHNS and CDR2 SASEGT. Trimming cost V 3 bases and J 3 bases; bases outside gene matches: 9. This CDR3 has 17 residues. The CDR3 here is CASSDTSGLGGKNIQYF. The CDR3 bases are TGTGCCAGCAGTGATACTAGCGGGCTAGGTGGCAAAAACATTCAGTACTTC.

This clone was recorded only once. The chain carries TRBV4-1 and TRBJ2-1, with D unclear. V was cut by 2 bases and J by 4 bases, with 6 bases left in between. The CDR3 is made up of 13 amino acids. Germline V CDR1 and CDR2: MGHRA, YSYEKL. CDR3 DNA: TGCGCCAGCAGCCAAATATCTTACAATGAGCAGTTCTTC. Its translation is CASSQISYNEQFF.

The gene calls are TRBV5-4 and TRBJ2-4; D is uncertain. Per germline, CDR1 SGHNT and CDR2 YYREEE (reference sequence). The V gene lost 0 bases and the J gene lost 3 bases, with 10 bases spanning the gap. CDR3 length equals 15 residues. The DNA for the CDR3 is TGTGCCAGCAGCTTGGCCGTCGGAGTCAAAAACATTCAGTACTTC. Its translation: CASSLAVGVKNIQYF.

To note about this clone: The same CDR3 arises from other DNA sequences in this sample as well. This chain connects TRBV5-1 to TRBJ1-1, with TRBD1 matching 11 bases. Germline CDR1 reads SGHRS; CDR2 reads YFSETQ. V dropped 8 bases and J dropped 4; count of bases not matched to a gene: 16. The CDR3 covers 17 residues. CDR3 coding DNA: TGCGCCAGTAGCAGCGGACAGGGGGCCCTATCGGCCACTGAAGCTTTCTTT. Translating gives CASSSGQGALSATEAFF.

Here the CDR3 DNA reads TGCGCCAGCAGCTTAGGGGGGGGATCCGGGGGAGAGACCCAGTACTTC. It translates to CASSLGGGSGGETQYF. The rearrangement joins TRBV5-1 to TRBJ2-5; a possible D gene is TRBD2 (7 bases). Germline CDR1 SGHRS, CDR2 YFSETQ. Trimming cost V 2 bases and J 4 bases, with 18 bases left between them. The CDR3 is 16 residues long.

The chain carries TRBV27 and TRBJ1-1; 7 bases are a match to TRBD1. Germline CDR1 and CDR2: MNHEY and SMNVEV (reference sequence). The CDR3 extends over 14 amino acids. With V trimmed by 5 bases and J by 3 bases, 6 bases remained unmatched. CDR3 DNA: TGTGCCAGCAGTAACTGGGGACAGTACACTGAAGCTTTCTTT. Its translation: CASSNWGQYTEAFF.

The CDR3 loop reads CALWTGGITDTQYF. CDR3 in DNA: TGTGCCTTGTGGACAGGAGGGATCACAGATACGCAGTATTTT. The genes are TRBV10-3 and TRBJ2-3, with TRBD1 as a possible D gene (7 bases). Germline CDR1 ENHRY, CDR2 SYGVKD. The CDR3 covers 14 residues. V lost 11 bases and J 2 bases, leaving 17 bases between the germline ends.

This chain uses TRBV7-2 with TRBJ2-7; D remains unclear. Trimming removed 4 bases from V and 7 bases from J, with 14 bases in between. The CDR3 extends over 13 amino acids. CDR1 and CDR2 from the germline V gene are SGHTA and FQGNSA. The CDR3 sequence: CASSSYQVAEQYF. The DNA of the CDR3 is TGTGCCAGCAGCTCCTACCAGGTGGCTGAGCAGTACTTC.

A single count supports this clone. The chain combines TRBV7-2 with TRBJ2-7, with 8 bases matching TRBD1. The length of the CDR3 is 15 residues. Germline CDR1 and CDR2: SGHTA and FQGNSA. With 5 bases clipped from V and 7 bases from J, the junction kept 13 bases outside the gene matches. The CDR3 nucleotides are TGTGCCAGCAGCCTTGGGGGACAGGCTTTTGGTGAGCAGTACTTC. Amino acid sequence: CASSLGGQAFGEQYF.

This clone has a handful of counts. This sequence joins TRBV4-1 and TRBJ2-3, with D possibly TRBD1 on 5 matching bases. V was pared by 4 bases and J by 8 bases, with 10 bases between. This CDR3 spans 12 amino acids. The germline CDR1 and CDR2 sequences are MGHRA and YSYEKL. The CDR3 bases are TGCGCCAGCAGCCTCCCAAGGGGTACGCAGTATTTT. Protein sequence: CASSLPRGTQYF.

The CDR3 nucleotides are TGTGCCAGCAGTGAAGCGCCGACGGCGGGGGAACTGTTTTTT. Amino acid sequence: CASSEAPTAGELFF. The gene calls are TRBV6-1 and TRBJ1-4, with D tentatively TRBD1 (5 bases). This CDR3 contains 14 residues. Germline assignment: CDR1 MNHNS and CDR2 SASEGT. Trimming shortened V by 0 bases and J by 12 bases, and 14 bases separated the two germline ends.

J is TRBJ1-1 and V is TRBV9; D is uncertain. V lost 0 bases and J 7 bases, leaving 10 bases between the germline ends. The CDR3 sequence is 13 residues long. Germline CDR1 reads SGDLS; CDR2 reads YYNGEE. In DNA, the CDR3 is TGTGCCAGCAGCGTAGCTGGGAGCTTTGAAGCTTTCTTT. This encodes CASSVAGSFEAFF.

CDR3 sequence (DNA): TGTGCCAGCAGTTTACAGGGGCCGCAAGAGACCCAGTACTTC. Translation gives CASSLQGPQETQYF. V is TRBV9 and J is TRBJ2-5; 7 bases fit TRBD1. The CDR3 consists of 14 residues. Germline V CDR1 and CDR2: SGDLS, YYNGEE. V was clipped by 5 bases and J by 2 bases; unmatched bases: 6.

V usage is TRBV7-9 and J usage is TRBJ1-3, with TRBD1 identical over 7 bases. V gave up 5 bases and J gave up 2 bases; unmatched junction bases: 15. Germline CDR1 reads SEHNR; CDR2 reads FQNEAQ (reference sequence). CDR3 length: 18 residues. The CDR3 bases are TGTGCCAGCAGCCCCCAAGTCGGGACAGCGAAACCTGGAAACACCATATATTTT. As protein: CASSPQVGTAKPGNTIYF.

This chain uses TRBV28 with TRBJ2-1; D ambiguous. Deletions cut 1 base from V and 6 bases from J, with 10 bases between. In germline, CDR1 is MDHEN, CDR2 SYDVKM. This CDR3 region has 14 residues. The DNA for the CDR3 is TGTGCCAGCAGTTTATCATCTCCCGGCAATGAGCAGTTCTTC. Translating it yields CASSLSSPGNEQFF.

J is TRBJ1-2 and V is TRBV7-2, with D maybe TRBD1 (6 bases). This CDR3 is 13 amino acids long. Germline CDR1 reads SGHTA; CDR2 reads FQGNSA. Trimming removed 4 bases from V and 5 bases from J, with 11 bases in between. CDR3: CASSSRGAYGYTF. The DNA of the CDR3 is TGTGCCAGCAGCTCCCGGGGGGCTTATGGCTACACCTTC.

This sequence joins TRBV13 and TRBJ2-2; maybe TRBD1 (5 bases). Trimming removed 7 bases from V and 1 base from J, with 10 bases in between. Germline V gene lookup returns CDR1 PRHDT and CDR2 FYEKMQ (reference sequence). The CDR3 covers 14 residues. CDR3 sequence reads: CASTRTLNTGELFF. The CDR3 DNA follows: TGTGCCAGCACCCGGACATTGAACACCGGGGAGCTGTTTTTT.

The chain carries TRBV28 and TRBJ2-6; 9 bases align to TRBD1. The CDR3 is 18 amino acids. The germline V gene encodes CDR1 MDHEN and CDR2 SYDVKM. V gave up 5 bases and J gave up 1 base; unmatched junction bases: 9. The CDR3 bases are TGTGCCAGCAGTCCCTACACAGGGGGCGGGTCTGGGGCCAACGTCCTGACTTTC. Translating gives CASSPYTGGGSGANVLTF.